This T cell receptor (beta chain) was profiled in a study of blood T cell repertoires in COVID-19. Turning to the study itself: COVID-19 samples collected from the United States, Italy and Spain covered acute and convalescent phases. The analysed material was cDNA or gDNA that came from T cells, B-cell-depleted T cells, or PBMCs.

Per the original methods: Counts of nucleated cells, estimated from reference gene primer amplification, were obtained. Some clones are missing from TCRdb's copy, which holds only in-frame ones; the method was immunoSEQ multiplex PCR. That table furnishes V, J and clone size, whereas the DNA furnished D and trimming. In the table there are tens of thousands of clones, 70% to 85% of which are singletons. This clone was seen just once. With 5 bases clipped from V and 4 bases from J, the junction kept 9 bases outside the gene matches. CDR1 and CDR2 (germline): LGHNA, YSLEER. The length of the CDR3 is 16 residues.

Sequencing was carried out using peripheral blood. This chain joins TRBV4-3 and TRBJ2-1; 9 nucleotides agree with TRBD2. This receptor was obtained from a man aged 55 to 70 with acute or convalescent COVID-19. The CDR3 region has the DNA TGCGCCAGCAGCGCAGACCTAGCGGGGCCTTACAATGAGCAGTTCTTC. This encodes CASSADLAGPYNEQFF.